The 5 T cell receptor beta chains listed next were all sequenced from one sample in a study of liver allograft versus peripheral blood T cells. The overall study: Comparing T cell receptor repertoires in transplanted livers with those in recipients' peripheral blood was part of the design.

TCRdb reprocessed the reads with MiXCR, giving one entry per CDR3 protein. The sample contains several thousand distinct CDR3 sequences, around 17% of which appear only once. The receptors were gathered from a human patient who had a liver transplant. Some T cells may possibly be graft donor cells.

V and J are TRBV12-5 and TRBJ2-1; perhaps TRBD2 as D (5 bases). The CDR3 has 12 amino acids. CDR1 LGHNT and CDR2 FRNRAP come from the germline V gene. Trimming cost V 5 bases and J 5 bases, with 7 bases left between them. CDR3 sequence: CASGQRDNEQFF. The CDR3 DNA is TGTGCTAGTGGTCAGAGGGACAATGAGCAGTTCTTC.

This clonotype was counted many times. V is TRBV19 and J is TRBJ2-1; the match to TRBD1 covers 10 bases. The CDR3 length is 15 residues. V shed 6 bases and J 7 bases; nucleotides not matched to a gene: 9. Germline values: CDR1 LNHDA, CDR2 SQIVND (reference sequence). DNA of the CDR3: TGTGCCAGTAGCCGCGACAGGGGGCAAGGAAATGAGCAGTTCTTC. This codes for CASSRDRGQGNEQFF.

This clonotype was observed a few times. The V gene is TRBV7-2, the J gene TRBJ2-5, with D possibly being TRBD1 or TRBD2 (5 bases each). The CDR3 is 15 residues long. Trimming shortened V by 7 bases and J by 5 bases, and 20 bases separated the two germline ends. Germline V gene data show CDR1 as SGHTA and CDR2 as FQGNSA. The CDR3 reads CASNWGLGVVETQYF. CDR3 DNA: TGTGCCAGCAATTGGGGGTTGGGTGTTGTTGAGACCCAGTACTTC.

This clonotype was counted only a few times. The chain couples TRBV5-6 to TRBJ2-3, with 9 bases identical to TRBD2. J was trimmed by 3 bases and V by 0 bases; bases with no gene match: 2. The CDR3 sequence is 15 residues long. The germline gives CDR1 SGHDT, CDR2 YYEEEE. The CDR3 nucleotides read TGTGCCAGCAGCTTGGTTACTAGCGGGACAGATACGCAGTATTTT. Its protein is CASSLVTSGTDTQYF.

The chain carries TRBV12-3 or TRBV12-4 and TRBJ2-1, with D perhaps assigned TRBD1 or TRBD2 (5 bases each). CDR3 size: 13 residues. V lost 9 bases, J lost 3 bases, and 12 bases lay in between. The CDR3 DNA reads as TGTGCCAGTACTAGAGGGGACTACAATGAGCAGTTCTTC. As protein: CASTRGDYNEQFF.